This passage covers 21 T cell receptor beta chains from one sample sequenced in a study of T cells in Graves' hyperthyroidism and ophthalmopathy (dated by TCRdb to between 2019 and 2020). The library was produced with multiplex PCR. The sample was run on an Illumina HiSeq 2000. The TCR beta CDR3 regions were amplified from RNA transcripts. A first-round RT-PCR of the TCR CDR3 used the HTBI primer set with the Qiagen OneStep RT-PCR kit. TCRdb trimmed public reads at Q25 via fastp, called clones via MiXCR and kept in-frame beta chains. Each record represents a unique CDR3 protein, reported with the most common genes and DNA among its rows. The table for this sample lists a few hundred thousand distinct CDR3 sequences; 15% to 20% of them were counted only once. 15% to 20% of the sample rests with the top ten. The specimen sequenced was blood. These receptors all come from a woman younger than 35 with Graves' ophthalmopathy.

The rearrangement joins TRBV5-1 to TRBJ1-1; 8 bases line up with TRBD1. Germline V lookup: CDR1 SGHRS, CDR2 YFSETQ. J was trimmed by 1 base and V by 1 base; bases with no gene match: 6. The CDR3 runs to 16 residues. The CDR3 loop reads CASSLKTGVRNTEAFF. CDR3 sequence (DNA): TGCGCCAGCAGCTTGAAGACAGGGGTAAGGAACACTGAAGCTTTCTTT.

The chain is built from TRBV7-9 and TRBJ1-1; 9 nucleotides agree with TRBD1. Per germline, CDR1 SEHNR and CDR2 FQNEAQ (reference sequence). Germline trimming cut 5 bases from V and 4 bases from J; bases unmatched to any gene: 8. The CDR3 extends over 15 amino acids. The CDR3 spells CASSPLTGGFTEAFF. CDR3 DNA: TGTGCCAGCAGCCCCCTGACAGGGGGATTCACTGAAGCTTTCTTT.

At least ten counts were recorded for this clonotype. The chain is built from TRBV12-3 or TRBV12-4 and TRBJ1-5; tentative D call: TRBD1 (6 bases). This CDR3 has 12 residues. Trimming shortened V by 5 bases and J by 11 bases, and 13 bases separated the two germline ends. CDR3 DNA sequence: TGTGCCAGCAGTGAGACCCAGGGGACCCAGCATTTT. Translation: CASSETQGTQHF.

V and J are TRBV4-2 and TRBJ2-7; TRBD2 is a possible D gene (6 bases). Trimming took off 4 bases at V and 6 bases at J, with 16 bases between the two ends. Germline CDR1 is LGHNA and CDR2 is YNFKEQ. CDR3 length equals 14 residues. The CDR3 DNA follows: TGTGCCAGCAGCCTTGACACGGGGGTCTCCGAGCAGTACTTC. It yields the protein CASSLDTGVSEQYF.

At least ten counts were recorded for this clonotype. The chain recombines TRBV7-2 with TRBJ2-3; 10 bases are shared with TRBD2. The CDR3 covers 19 residues. J lost 3 bases, V lost 4 bases, and 16 bases had no gene match. The germline V gene has CDR1 SGHTA and CDR2 FQGNSA. CDR3 protein: CASSSRGYRASGSTDTQYF. The CDR3, as DNA: TGTGCCAGCAGCTCTAGAGGGTATCGGGCTAGCGGGAGTACAGATACGCAGTATTTT.

This clonotype showed up just once. A much larger clone lies one base from this, so it may be a read error. The chain is built from TRBV27 and TRBJ2-7; D gene ambiguous. CDR1 and CDR2 from the germline V gene are MNHEY and SMNVEV (reference sequence). CDR3 size: 15 residues. The V and J ends lost 3 bases and 0 bases respectively, with 12 bases between them. CDR3 nucleotides: TGTGCCAGCAGTTTTAGTGGCGCCTCCTCCTACGAGCAGTACTTC. Protein sequence: CASSFSGASSYEQYF.

This clonotype was seen at least ten times. This chain connects TRBV11-2 to TRBJ1-1, with D possibly matching TRBD1 (6 bases). This CDR3 spans 15 amino acids. Deletions cut 4 bases from V and 4 bases from J, with 16 bases between. The V gene's germline CDR1 is SGHAT and CDR2 FQNNGV. CDR3 DNA: TGTGCCAGCAGCTCACTCAGGGGATCGGGCACTGAAGCTTTCTTT. Amino acids: CASSSLRGSGTEAFF.

V gene TRBV12-3 or TRBV12-4 combines with J gene TRBJ1-6; D unresolved. The V gene lost 6 bases and the J gene lost 7 bases, with 22 bases spanning the gap. The CDR3 covers 17 residues. This CDR3 is CASSDSSRSKGNSPLHF. DNA of the CDR3: TGTGCCAGCAGCGACTCGTCCCGGTCTAAAGGGAATTCACCCCTCCACTTT.

This clonotype was seen repeatedly, ten times or more. The chain combines TRBV7-2 with TRBJ1-2; 9 bases match TRBD1. This CDR3 spans 14 amino acids. Trimming removed 4 bases from V and 7 bases from J; junction bases left unmatched: 7. Germline loops: CDR1 SGHTA, CDR2 FQGNSA. The CDR3 nucleotides read TGTGCCAGCAGCTGGGGGACAGGGATTGGTGGCTACACCTTC. The encoded protein is CASSWGTGIGGYTF. Drawing the rest from reference TRBV7-2 and TRBJ1-2, the complete variable domain is GAGVSQSPSNKVTEKGKDVELRCDPISGHTALYWYRQSLGQGLEFLIYFQGNSAPDKSGLPSDRFSAERTGGSVSTLTIQRTQQEDSAVYLCASSWGTGIGGYTFGSGTRLTVV.

This clonotype was recorded many times. The CDR3 loop is CASSSTGGREYGYTF. CDR3 nucleotides: TGTGCCAGCAGTTCGACAGGAGGCCGAGAGTATGGCTACACCTTC. The chain carries TRBV28 and TRBJ1-2; possibly TRBD1 for D (6 bases). The CDR3 has 15 amino acids. In germline, CDR1 is MDHEN, CDR2 SYDVKM. V shed 4 bases and J shed 5 bases, with 17 bases lying between them.

This clonotype has at least ten counts. The V and J genes are TRBV7-9 and TRBJ2-3; 9 nucleotides line up with TRBD2. The CDR3 totals 18 residues. After removal of 4 bases from V and 1 base from J, the junction contained 12 bases not matched to a gene. Germline V lookup: CDR1 SEHNR, CDR2 FQNEAQ (reference sequence). CDR3 sequence reads: CASSWPSGTGGGTDTQYF. CDR3 DNA sequence: TGTGCCAGCAGCTGGCCTAGCGGGACCGGGGGTGGCACAGATACGCAGTATTTT.

The chain recombines TRBV6-2 or TRBV6-3 with TRBJ2-5; 7 bases are shared with TRBD1. With V trimmed by 2 bases and J by 5 bases, 5 bases remained unmatched. CDR3 length: 14 residues. Germline lookup yields CDR1 MNHEY and CDR2 SVGEGT. The CDR3 loop is CASSYHRGPETQYF. The CDR3 region has the DNA TGTGCCAGCAGTTACCACAGGGGACCGGAGACCCAGTACTTC.

The V call is TRBV6-4, the J call TRBJ1-5; 10 positions match TRBD1. From germline, CDR1 is MRHNA and CDR2 SNTAGT. The CDR3 extends over 17 amino acids. With 2 bases clipped from V and 4 bases from J, the junction kept 8 bases outside the gene matches. For the CDR3, the DNA is TGTGCCAGCAGTGACAAATGGGACAGGGGATTAAATCAGCCCCAGCATTTT. Encoded protein: CASSDKWDRGLNQPQHF.

This clonotype was picked up many times. This chain uses TRBV2 with TRBJ2-1; TRBD2 matches at 13 bases. V shed 8 bases, J shed 8 bases, and the junction held 12 bases outside the gene matches. The CDR3 is 16 amino acids. Germline V gives CDR1 SNHLY, CDR2 FYNNEI. CDR3 region: CASGGTSGKFYHEQFF. DNA of the CDR3: TGTGCCAGCGGCGGGACTAGCGGGAAATTTTATCATGAGCAGTTCTTC.

There are a few counts of this clonotype. This chain joins TRBV29-1 and TRBJ2-4; 8 nucleotides align to TRBD1. Germline CDR1 and CDR2: SQVTM and ANQGSEA. The CDR3 loop spans 16 amino acids. The trim removed 4 bases at V and 2 bases at J, leaving 10 bases unmatched. DNA for the CDR3: TGCAGCGTTGTAGACCCGGCAGGGGGCACCAAAAACATTCAGTACTTC. Its translation is CSVVDPAGGTKNIQYF.

This clonotype turned up a few times. The chain links TRBV28 to TRBJ2-1, with 11 bases that match TRBD1. This CDR3 contains 13 residues. V lost 10 bases to trimming and J lost 5 bases; unmatched junction nucleotides: 4. Germline-derived CDR1 and CDR2 are MDHEN and SYDVKM. For the CDR3, the DNA is TGTGCCATCCCGGGACAGGGGGACAATGAGCAGTTCTTC. This codes for CAIPGQGDNEQFF.

The CDR3 spells CASSLDSLNEKLFF. The CDR3 DNA sequence: TGTGCCAGCAGTTTGGACAGTCTTAATGAAAAACTGTTTTTT. V and J are TRBV28 and TRBJ1-4; TRBD1 might be the D (6 bases). V dropped 3 bases and J dropped 4 bases, with 9 bases sitting between them. This CDR3 is 14 amino acids long. In germline, CDR1 is MDHEN, CDR2 SYDVKM.

This clonotype showed up many times. The chain is built from TRBV3-1 and TRBJ1-3, with D hard to call. V was shortened by 4 bases and J by 4 bases, with 8 bases between the two germline ends. The CDR3 consists of 13 residues. The germline V gene has CDR1 LGHDT and CDR2 YNNKEL (reference sequence). This chain's CDR3 is CASSLPTGNTIYF. The CDR3 DNA sequence: TGTGCCAGCAGCCTTCCGACAGGAAACACCATATATTTT.

This clonotype was seen at least ten times. This rearrangement joins TRBV6-4 to TRBJ2-3; D unresolved. The CDR3 runs to 14 residues. Germline-derived CDR1 and CDR2 are MRHNA and SNTAGT. V lost 2 bases and J lost 1, with 7 bases in between. The CDR3 DNA reads as TGTGCCAGCAGTGACAGGGAAGGCACAGATACGCAGTATTTT. It encodes CASSDREGTDTQYF.

V and J are TRBV27 and TRBJ1-6; D is uncertain. V was clipped by 6 bases and J by 7 bases, with 19 bases between them. CDR3 length equals 16 residues. CDR1 and CDR2 from the germline V gene are MNHEY and SMNVEV (reference sequence). The CDR3 protein is CASRSLERMRNSPLHF. CDR3 bases: TGTGCCAGCAGGTCCTTGGAAAGGATGAGGAATTCACCCCTCCACTTT.

The genes are TRBV6-1 and TRBJ1-1; D is uncertain. The V and J ends lost 4 bases and 4 bases respectively, with 19 bases between them. Germline V gives CDR1 MNHNS, CDR2 SASEGT. The CDR3 is 16 residues long. The CDR3 sequence is CASSVGGRQRGTEAFF. The CDR3 coding sequence is TGTGCCAGCAGTGTCGGCGGGCGTCAACGGGGCACTGAAGCTTTCTTT.